The 27 T cell receptor beta chains given below trace back to one sample, sequenced in a study of vaccination effects on CD4 cells after COVID-19. No cognate antigen is known for these TCRs. Clones were sequenced by immunoSEQ multiplex PCR, and TCRdb holds only the in-frame ones, with some missing. This sample has about 73,000 clones, with roughly 79% found just once. Sequencing in the ViraFEST assay came after antigen-specific CD4+ T cells had been expanded with viral peptide pools, which were used to stimulate PBMC. At the end of 9 to 11 days of culture, CD4+ T cells were isolated. Among the vaccine recipients, none had a prior SARS-CoV-2 infection, and nucleocapsid antibodies were negative. The sample consisted of CD4+ T cells from PBMCs cultured with HCoV-NL63 spike peptides, taken before COVID-19 vaccination. The receptor source for this set is a human donor who received a COVID-19 vaccine.

This chain connects TRBV4-1 to TRBJ2-4; no definite D call. The CDR3 loop spans 17 amino acids. With 3 bases removed from V and 0 bases from J, the gap between germline ends came to 15 bases. Germline CDR1 reads MGHRA; CDR2 reads YSYEKL. CDR3 loop: CASSQGRAALAKNIQYF. DNA of the CDR3: TGCGCCAGCAGCCAGGGAAGGGCGGCCCTAGCCAAAAACATTCAGTACTTC.

The chain uses TRBV12-5 and TRBJ2-1; the match to TRBD2 covers 7 bases. The CDR3 runs to 16 residues. Germline values: CDR1 LGHNT, CDR2 FRNRAP. J lost 6 bases, V lost 1 base, and 9 bases had no gene match. The CDR3 loop is CASGLGLALPSNEQFF. The DNA for the CDR3 is TGTGCTAGTGGTTTGGGACTAGCCTTGCCCAGCAATGAGCAGTTCTTC.

This clone was counted between two and nine times. The chain has TRBV5-5 and TRBJ1-5; D remains unclear. CDR1 is SGHKS and CDR2 is YYEKEE in the germline V gene (reference sequence). Trimming took 0 bases from V and 2 from J, leaving 9 bases between them. The CDR3 is 15 residues long. The CDR3 nucleotides are TGTGCCAGCAGCTTGGGAGCTCCAGGCAATCAGCCCCAGCATTTT. Its protein is CASSLGAPGNQPQHF.

The CDR3 nucleotides are TGTGCCAGCAGCGCCGGCCAAGTCTATGGCTACACCTTC. Translation: CASSAGQVYGYTF. J is TRBJ1-2 and V is TRBV9; unclear D gene. The CDR3 is 13 amino acids. CDR1 and CDR2 (germline): SGDLS, YYNGEE. The germline V and J ends were trimmed by 3 bases and 4 bases, with 10 bases remaining between them.

This clone appeared a few times. V usage is TRBV9 and J usage is TRBJ1-3; D is ambiguous. In germline, CDR1 is SGDLS, CDR2 YYNGEE. CDR3 length: 15 residues. Trimming took off 0 bases at V and 0 bases at J, with 7 bases between the two ends. The CDR3 DNA follows: TGTGCCAGCAGCGTAGGCGATCCCTCTGGAAACACCATATATTTT. Translating it yields CASSVGDPSGNTIYF.

The V and J genes are TRBV18 and TRBJ2-3; weak D call: TRBD1 (5 bases). Germline lookup yields CDR1 KGHSH and CDR2 LQKENI. The germline V and J ends were trimmed by 6 bases and 1 base, with 17 bases remaining between them. This CDR3 has 16 residues. The CDR3 here is CASSLLLQAGTDTQYF. CDR3 nucleotide sequence: TGTGCCAGCTCTCTTCTTCTACAGGCCGGCACAGATACGCAGTATTTT.

This rearrangement joins TRBV3-1 (or the pseudogene TRBV3-2) to TRBJ1-2, with 10 bases identical to TRBD1. Germline V CDR1 and CDR2: LGHDT, YNNKEL (reference sequence). This CDR3 contains 14 residues. The J segment lost 7 bases and the V segment lost 6 bases, leaving 8 bases of the junction unmatched. In DNA form, the CDR3 reads TGTGCCAGCAGATATACCGGGACAGGGGTTGGCTACACCTTC. Its protein product is CASRYTGTGVGYTF.

This clone was observed a handful of times. The V and J genes are TRBV5-1 and TRBJ2-7; the D is unclear. The V gene lost 2 bases and the J gene lost 2 bases, with 8 bases spanning the gap. The CDR3 contains 13 residues. Germline CDR1 SGHRS, CDR2 YFSETQ. The CDR3 region is CASSFDGTYEQYV. CDR3 nucleotides: TGCGCCAGCAGCTTTGACGGTACCTACGAGCAGTACGTC.

The chain employs TRBV5-5 and TRBJ1-4; 7 positions agree with TRBD1. The junction had 3 bases not matched to a gene; V was cut back by 0 bases and J by 4 bases. The length of the CDR3 is 15 residues. CDR1 is SGHKS and CDR2 is YYEKEE in the germline V gene (reference sequence). CDR3 DNA sequence: TGTGCCAGCAGCTTGGGGGGGACAGATAATGAAAAACTGTTTTTT. Translation gives CASSLGGTDNEKLFF.

The chain couples TRBV5-1 to TRBJ2-2; maybe TRBD1 (6 bases). The V end was cut by 2 bases, the J end by 0 bases, with 8 bases between. The germline gives CDR1 SGHRS, CDR2 YFSETQ. There are 15 residues in the CDR3. The CDR3, as DNA: TGCGCCAGCAGCTTTGGACAGACGAACACCGGGGAGCTGTTTTTT. Its translation is CASSFGQTNTGELFF.

This chain links TRBV27 with TRBJ2-6; D tentatively fits TRBD1 or TRBD2 (5 bases each). Looked up from germline, CDR1 is MNHEY and CDR2 is SMNVEV (reference sequence). The V gene lost 5 bases and the J gene lost 0 bases, with 14 bases spanning the gap. This CDR3 spans 17 amino acids. Written as DNA, the CDR3 is TGTGCCAGCAGTCCGGGGACGGGTAGCTCTGGGGCCAACGTCCTGACTTTC. Its translation: CASSPGTGSSGANVLTF.

This sequence joins TRBV18 and TRBJ2-2, with D perhaps matching TRBD1 (5 bases). CDR1 and CDR2 (germline): KGHSH, LQKENI. The CDR3 consists of 14 residues. Deletions cut 3 bases from V and 5 bases from J, with 10 bases between. DNA of the CDR3: TGTGCCAGCTCACCTCTGACAGCGACCGGGGAGCTGTTTTTT. This translates into CASSPLTATGELFF. The full variable domain, rest sourced from reference TRBV18 and TRBJ2-2, is NAGVMQNPRHLVRRRGQEARLRCSPMKGHSHVYWYRQLPEEGLKFMVYLQKENIIDESGMPKERFSAEFPKEGPSILRIQQVVRGDSAAYFCASSPLTATGELFFGEGSRLTVL.

This rearrangement joins TRBV19 to TRBJ2-1; weak D call: TRBD1 (6 bases). Trimming removed 1 base at V and 8 bases at J, with 12 bases between. Germline assignment: CDR1 LNHDA and CDR2 SQIVND (reference sequence). The CDR3 contains 14 residues. The CDR3 DNA reads as TGTGCCAGTAGTATAGTTGGGGGCCGCGATGAGCAGTTCTTC. Translated, it gives CASSIVGGRDEQFF.

The chain has TRBV30 and TRBJ1-6, with D possibly being TRBD1 (6 bases). CDR1 is GTSNPN and CDR2 is SVGIG in the germline V gene (reference sequence). The length of the CDR3 is 15 residues. Between the trimmed V and J ends, which lost 0 bases and 4 bases, there was a span of 10 bases. CDR3 residues: CAWSVPGHYNSPLHF. CDR3 in DNA: TGTGCCTGGAGTGTTCCGGGACATTATAATTCACCCCTCCACTTT.

This chain links TRBV12-3 or TRBV12-4 with TRBJ2-7; D is perhaps TRBD1 or TRBD2 (5 bases each). The V and J ends lost 6 bases and 4 bases respectively, with 10 bases between them. This CDR3 comprises 12 residues. CDR3 sequence reads: CASSWDGYEQYV. The CDR3 region has the DNA TGTGCCAGCAGCTGGGACGGGTACGAGCAGTACGTC.

The V call is TRBV19, the J call TRBJ2-1; the match to TRBD2 covers 10 bases. With V trimmed by 6 bases and J by 4 bases, 6 bases remained unmatched. This CDR3 has 15 residues. CDR1 is LNHDA, CDR2 SQIVND, per germline (reference sequence). CDR3 protein: CASSTFSGGYNEQFF. The CDR3 nucleotides read TGTGCCAGTAGCACATTTAGCGGGGGGTACAATGAGCAGTTCTTC.

The chain combines TRBV5-1 with TRBJ1-4; 8 nucleotides align to TRBD1. Trimming at V came to 6 bases and at J to 7 bases, leaving 11 bases not matched to a gene. CDR3 size: 15 residues. Germline V lookup: CDR1 SGHRS, CDR2 YFSETQ. CDR3 nucleotides: TGCGCCAGCACCAAGGAGACAGGGGAACGTGAAAAACTGTTTTTT. It codes for CASTKETGEREKLFF.

The V and J genes are TRBV19 and TRBJ1-2; the D is unclear. The V gene's germline CDR1 is LNHDA and CDR2 SQIVND (reference sequence). The CDR3 extends over 16 amino acids. V shed 3 bases and J shed 8 bases, with 22 bases lying between them. The chain's CDR3 is CASSIFGARGSQGYTF. The CDR3 DNA is TGTGCCAGTAGTATTTTCGGTGCTCGGGGATCGCAGGGCTACACCTTC.

The J gene is TRBJ1-1, the V gene TRBV12-3 or TRBV12-4; D gene ambiguous. V was shortened by 10 bases and J by 2 bases, with 14 bases between the two germline ends. The CDR3 is made up of 13 amino acids. The CDR3 here is CAIEAGENTEAFF. CDR3 bases: TGTGCCATCGAAGCGGGAGAAAACACTGAAGCTTTCTTT.

This CDR3 reads CASSEGLVGTEQFF. The DNA of the CDR3 is TGTGCCAGCTCAGAGGGACTAGTGGGGACTGAGCAGTTCTTC. The chain is built from TRBV18 and TRBJ2-1; 8 bases line up with TRBD2. Germline values: CDR1 KGHSH, CDR2 LQKENI. The trim removed 5 bases at V and 9 bases at J, leaving 9 bases unmatched. CDR3 length equals 14 residues. Together with reference TRBV18 and TRBJ2-1, the CDR3 gives the full variable domain: NAGVMQNPRHLVRRRGQEARLRCSPMKGHSHVYWYRQLPEEGLKFMVYLQKENIIDESGMPKERFSAEFPKEGPSILRIQQVVRGDSAAYFCASSEGLVGTEQFFGPGTRLTVL.

The rearrangement links TRBV2 to TRBJ2-7; D tentatively reads TRBD1 or TRBD2 (5 bases each). Germline CDR1 and CDR2: SNHLY and FYNNEI. CDR3 length: 15 residues. The V and J ends lost 6 bases and 2 bases respectively, with 17 bases between them. CDR3 sequence (DNA): TGTGCCAGCAGCCAAAGCCGGGGCGGTACCTACGAGCAGTACGTC. It translates to CASSQSRGGTYEQYV.

This clone turned up a few times. In DNA, the CDR3 is TGTGCCACCAGTGATCCCAAAGGGCGGAGTGGGTATGGCTACACCTTC. Protein sequence: CATSDPKGRSGYGYTF. This sequence joins TRBV24-1 and TRBJ1-2; D uncertain. V was clipped by 3 bases and J by 5 bases, with 18 bases between them. This CDR3 region has 16 residues. In germline, CDR1 is KGHDR, CDR2 SFDVKD.

The chain joins TRBV3-1 (or the pseudogene TRBV3-2) to TRBJ2-3, with 9 nucleotides matching TRBD1. CDR3 length equals 15 residues. Germline V CDR1 and CDR2: LGHDT, YNNKEL (reference sequence). V lost 0 bases and J lost 6; bases outside the gene matches: 4. CDR3 protein: CASSQDVQGADTQYF. CDR3 DNA: TGTGCCAGCAGCCAAGATGTACAGGGGGCGGATACGCAGTATTTT.

By sample share, this clone is medium-sized. The chain joins TRBV5-1 to TRBJ1-2; no clear D. The CDR3 spans 15 residues. Germline CDR1 is SGHRS and CDR2 is YFSETQ. Trimming left V 9 bases short and J 0 bases short, with 18 bases between. CDR3 in amino acids: CATAPLPDPNYGYTF. The CDR3 coding sequence is TGCGCCACCGCACCTCTCCCGGATCCTAACTATGGCTACACCTTC.

This chain links TRBV7-3 with TRBJ1-2; 8 bases line up with TRBD1. After removal of 4 bases from V and 3 bases from J, the junction contained 4 bases not matched to a gene. Looked up from germline, CDR1 is SGHTA and CDR2 is FQGTGA. The CDR3 loop spans 14 amino acids. The CDR3 nucleotides are TGTGCCAGCAGCTCGGGACAGGCGGACTATGGCTACACCTTC. Protein product: CASSSGQADYGYTF.

This clone was found a few times. V and J are TRBV18 and TRBJ1-5; 7 nucleotides match TRBD1. Losses at the gene ends were 4 bases for V and 2 bases for J; bases not matched to a gene: 8. The V gene's germline CDR1 is KGHSH and CDR2 LQKENI. The CDR3 spans 16 residues. CDR3 nucleotides: TGTGCCAGCTCACTAAACAGGGGAGTAGGCAATCAGCCCCAGCATTTT. Protein sequence: CASSLNRGVGNQPQHF.

This sequence joins TRBV6-5 and TRBJ2-1; the D gene could be TRBD1 or TRBD2 (5 bases each). Trimming took off 6 bases at V and 7 bases at J, with 10 bases between the two ends. Germline lookup yields CDR1 MNHEY and CDR2 SVGAGI. This CDR3 has 12 residues. DNA of the CDR3: TGTGCCAGCAGGGGGGACCATAATGAGCAGTTCTTC. Translation: CASRGDHNEQFF.